This T cell receptor beta chain was sequenced in a study of T cell responses to AZD1222 COVID-19 vaccine. Study-level background: Whether given at about 4 or about 12 weeks, second doses were pooled.

A single count supports this clone. Its target is unknown. This CDR3 comprises 14 residues. V was pared by 8 bases and J by 0 bases, with 13 bases between. Germline V lookup: CDR1 WSHSY, CDR2 SAAADI. Broader study findings: Baseline seropositives among AZD1222 recipients totaled only 5 to 7. The study found vaccine-associated CD4 TCRs spanning spike, dominant at 160-218 and 743-854.

Sequenced by immunoSEQ multiplex PCR; TCRdb stores in-frame clones only, minus some. This table has some 110,000 clones, 75% to 90% appearing once. This receptor was taken from an adult in good health. The chain uses TRBV10-2 and TRBJ1-1, with a possible D match to TRBD1 (5 bases). Sample: peripheral blood, taken on day 0 of AZD1222 vaccination. In nucleotides, the CDR3 is TGCGCCAGCCTCAACCGGGGCCTGAACACTGAAGCTTTCTTT. The encoded protein is CASLNRGLNTEAFF.